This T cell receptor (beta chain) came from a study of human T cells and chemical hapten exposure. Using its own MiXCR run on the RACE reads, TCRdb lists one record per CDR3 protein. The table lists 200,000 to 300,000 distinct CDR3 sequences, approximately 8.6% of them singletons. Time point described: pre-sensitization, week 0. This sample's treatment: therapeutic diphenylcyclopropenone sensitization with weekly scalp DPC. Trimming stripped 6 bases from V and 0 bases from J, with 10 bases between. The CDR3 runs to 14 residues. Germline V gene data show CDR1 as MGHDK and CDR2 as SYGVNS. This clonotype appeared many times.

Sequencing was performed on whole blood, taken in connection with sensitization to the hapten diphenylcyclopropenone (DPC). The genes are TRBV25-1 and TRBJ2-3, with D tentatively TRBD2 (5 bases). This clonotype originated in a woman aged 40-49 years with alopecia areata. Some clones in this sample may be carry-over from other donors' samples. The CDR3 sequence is CASRASISTDTQYF. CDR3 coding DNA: TGTGCCAGCAGAGCTAGCATTAGCACAGATACGCAGTATTTT.